The clone carrying this TCR beta chain came up a few times. Its antigen is not identified. This record belongs to a study of T-cell memory formation after mild COVID-19. About the research overall: TCR clusters were mostly donor specific. Overall study results and limits: Day 15 to 85 contracting clones showed balanced CD4/CD8; day 15 to 37 expanders favored CD4+. CD4+ contracting clones were found mainly in CM and EM, and CD8+ ones in EMRA. Pre-infection memory carried some responding clones, suggesting that cross-reactive memory joined.

One entry per CDR3 protein, called by TCRdb with MiXCR from the 5' RACE reads. The sample has 180,000 or so distinct CDR3 sequences, 11% seen once; the top ten hold roughly 3.8%. Material for sequencing was PBMCs or a T cell subset sorted from them (not recorded which). The receptor comes from a young man who had mild COVID-19 (a few samples of this study predate the infection). Cell type and time point are not known.

CDR3 bases: TGTGCCAGCAGCTTTACGGGGGGCGCGGACACTGAAGCTTTCTTT. It specifies CASSFTGGADTEAFF. The chain uses TRBV11-2 and TRBJ1-1; a weak D match, TRBD1 (6 bases). The CDR3 is made up of 15 amino acids. Germline V lookup: CDR1 SGHAT, CDR2 FQNNGV. Between the trimmed V and J ends, which lost 3 bases and 3 bases, there was a span of 14 bases.